The T cell receptor (beta chain) under discussion was sequenced for a study of cytomegalovirus exposure and HLA in healthy donors. Study as a whole: Of more than 350 genotyped donors, approximately 80% clustered with self-reported Caucasian donors. The study, taken as a whole, reports: TCR beta chains associated with HLA were, in a later analysis, more clonally expanded than equally common others.

CDR3 size: 16 residues. V was shortened by 2 bases and J by 2 bases, with 16 bases between the two germline ends. CDR1 and CDR2 (germline): SGHAT, FQNNGV. Concerning this clone: Its matching antigen is unknown.

The PCR used 60 Vbeta and 13 Jbeta primers. As handled by the study authors: In a later analysis, of tens of millions of unique beta chains, some 10 million appeared in at least two donors. Measured with immunoSEQ multiplex PCR; TCRdb has only the in-frame clones, and not every one. V and J calls and clone size are copied from that table; D and trimming were computed from the DNA. This sample has some 180,000 clones, with around four fifths found just once. This chain uses TRBV11-2 with TRBJ2-7, with D maybe TRBD1 (5 bases). The source material was PBMCs. The TCR sequence derives from a man aged 35-49 years in good health and CMV-seropositive. CDR3 loop: CASSLLSQGKPYEQYF. As DNA, the CDR3 is TGTGCCAGCAGCTTACTCTCGCAGGGAAAACCCTACGAGCAGTACTTC.